This TCR beta chain was identified during a study of blood T cell repertoires in COVID-19. Generated by immunoSEQ multiplex PCR, the TCRdb table keeps only in-frame clones and is missing some. The sample has about 140,000 clones, 60% to 85% seen once; the top ten hold 1.5% to 2.5%. With 3 bases removed from V and 6 bases from J, the gap between germline ends came to 12 bases. There are 14 residues in the CDR3. The germline V gene has CDR1 SGDLS and CDR2 YYNGEE. This receptor was taken from a woman aged 55-69 years with acute or convalescent COVID-19. Sequenced: peripheral blood. This sequence joins TRBV9 and TRBJ2-2; D unclear. The CDR3 nucleotides are TGTGCCAGCAGCGCGTCACAGATCGCCGGGGAGCTGTTTTTT. Its translation: CASSASQIAGELFF.